This T cell receptor beta chain came from a study of CD8 T cells in ankylosing spondylitis. Study-wide points: Some motif variants had been reported before (in reactive arthritis synovial fluid and blood). Clones tied to disease were said to be significantly enriched in matched ankylosing spondylitis synovial fluid. A TCR beta motif made of several highly homologous variants seemed typical of ankylosing spondylitis blood.

Quantitative 5'-RACE was performed with molecular barcodes, and it yielded the TCR beta libraries. Each CDR3 protein gets one entry after TCRdb re-called the 5' RACE reads with MiXCR. This table has more than 250,000 distinct CDR3 sequences, 7% to 9% appearing once. The CDR3 totals 15 residues. With V trimmed by 4 bases and J by 5 bases, 10 bases remained unmatched. CDR1 is SGHRS, CDR2 YFSETQ, per germline. This clonotype has at least ten counts. The antigen remains unidentified. This sequence joins TRBV5-1 and TRBJ2-5; 8 nucleotides agree with TRBD2. Sequenced input: blood, either unsorted or a sorted T cell fraction (not recorded which). The source is a male donor with ankylosing spondylitis. CDR3 DNA: TGCGCCAGCAGCCCCCTACCGGGACTAGGGGAGACCCAGTACTTC. Residues: CASSPLPGLGETQYF. Using reference TRBV5-1 and TRBJ2-5 for the parts outside the CDR3, the full variable domain is KAGVTQTPRYLIKTRGQQVTLSCSPISGHRSVSWYQQTPGQGLQFLFEYFSETQRNKGNFPGRFSGRQFSNSRSEMNVSTLELGDSALYLCASSPLPGLGETQYFGPGTRLLVL.